This passage covers 30 T cell receptor beta chains from one sample sequenced in a study of blood T cell repertoires in COVID-19 (dated by TCRdb to about 2020). The receptor library was made with the immunoSEQ multiplex PCR assay. TCRdb provides this immuneACCESS table in a form limited to in-frame rearrangements. Some clones are lacking; in checked studies, under half of them reflect an unresolved V gene, and why the rest are absent is not known. This sample comprises 210,000 or so clones, 80% to 90% of them detected only once. More than 9% of the sample is taken by the ten largest. Material: peripheral blood. The source is a woman older than 75 with acute or convalescent COVID-19.

V and J are TRBV4-3 and TRBJ2-1, with 9 bases lining up with TRBD2. The V gene end was trimmed by 0 bases and the J gene end by 6 bases; junction bases not matched to a gene: 6. This CDR3 is built from 16 residues. Germline-derived CDR1 and CDR2 are LGHNA and YSLEER. DNA for the CDR3: TGCGCCAGCAGCCAAGATAGTGCGGGGGGGGTCAATGAGCAGTTCTTC. It yields the protein CASSQDSAGGVNEQFF.

This clone was counted once. The chain recombines TRBV12-3 or TRBV12-4 with TRBJ1-1; D call uncertain. V shed 5 bases and J shed 0 bases, with 7 bases lying between them. This CDR3 is 13 amino acids long. CDR3 sequence (DNA): TGTGCCAGCAGTCGAAGCTTGAACACTGAAGCTTTCTTT. It is translated as CASSRSLNTEAFF.

The genes are TRBV5-5 and TRBJ2-5; no reliable D call. Germline CDR1 reads SGHKS; CDR2 reads YYEKEE (reference sequence). The CDR3 sequence is 13 residues long. V lost 4 bases and J 5 bases, leaving 12 bases between the germline ends. In DNA, the CDR3 is TGTGCCAGCAGCCTACCTCTCCGGGAGACCCAGTACTTC. Translation: CASSLPLRETQYF.

V and J are TRBV14 and TRBJ2-2; 8 bases map to TRBD2. The V segment lost 4 bases and the J segment 6 bases; nucleotides outside the gene matches: 7. CDR3 length: 15 amino acids. Germline loops: CDR1 SGHDN, CDR2 FVKESK. CDR3: CASSPRAGVAGELFF. CDR3 in DNA: TGTGCCAGCAGCCCGAGAGCGGGAGTGGCCGGGGAGCTGTTTTTT.

The gene calls are TRBV3-1 (or the pseudogene TRBV3-2) and TRBJ2-2; 7 bases are a match to TRBD2. Germline assignment: CDR1 LGHDT and CDR2 YNNKEL (reference sequence). V dropped 6 bases and J dropped 8; count of bases not matched to a gene: 6. The CDR3 covers 13 residues. Written as DNA, the CDR3 is TGTGCCAGCAGTCTAGCGGCTTCTGGGGAGCTGTTTTTT. Translation gives CASSLAASGELFF.

As for this clone: This same CDR3 is encoded by further DNA sequences in the sample. The V gene is TRBV5-5, the J gene TRBJ1-5; TRBD1 might be the D (6 bases). Trimming cost V 4 bases and J 0 bases, with 11 bases left between them. This CDR3 is 15 amino acids long. Germline CDR1 and CDR2: SGHKS and YYEKEE (reference sequence). CDR3 coding DNA: TGTGCCAGCAGCCGGACAGACTATAGCAATCAGCCCCAGCATTTT. This sequence encodes CASSRTDYSNQPQHF. Drawing the rest from reference TRBV5-5 and TRBJ1-5, the complete variable domain is DAGVTQSPTHLIKTRGQQVTLRCSPISGHKSVSWYQQVLGQGPQFIFQYYEKEERGRGNFPDRFSARQFPNYSSELNVNALLLGDSALYLCASSRTDYSNQPQHFGDGTRLSIL.

This clone was counted between two and nine times. The rearrangement joins TRBV5-1 to TRBJ2-1; D possibly corresponds to TRBD1 (5 bases). The CDR3 spans 13 residues. Trimming shortened V by 4 bases and J by 4 bases, and 9 bases separated the two germline ends. CDR1 is SGHRS, CDR2 YFSETQ, per germline. This CDR3 reads CASSLDSYNEQFF. The CDR3 DNA reads as TGCGCCAGCAGCCTTGACAGTTACAATGAGCAGTTCTTC.

This clone showed up just a few times. The chain has TRBV19 and TRBJ1-2, with 7 bases lining up with TRBD1. Germline V gene data show CDR1 as LNHDA and CDR2 as SQIVND (reference sequence). The J segment lost 7 bases and the V segment lost 5 bases, leaving 4 bases of the junction unmatched. This CDR3 contains 12 residues. The CDR3 nucleotides read TGTGCCAGTAGTCCGGGGACAGTTGGCTACACCTTC. Translation: CASSPGTVGYTF.

The chain employs TRBV11-2 and TRBJ2-7; 8 bases fit TRBD1. Trimming at V came to 1 base and at J to 4 bases, leaving 9 bases not matched to a gene. The V gene's germline CDR1 is SGHAT and CDR2 FQNNGV. This CDR3 contains 16 residues. CDR3 protein: CASSLGYGTGKYEQYF. Here the CDR3 DNA reads TGTGCCAGCAGCTTAGGGTACGGGACAGGAAAATACGAGCAGTACTTC.

The chain has TRBV19 and TRBJ1-5; D is undetermined. The germline V gene encodes CDR1 LNHDA and CDR2 SQIVND (reference sequence). V lost 3 bases to trimming and J lost 5 bases, with 14 bases between them. CDR3 length: 15 residues. CDR3 nucleotides: TGTGCCAGTAGTATTTTGGGCCGCATGGATCAGCCCCAGCATTTT. Its protein product is CASSILGRMDQPQHF.

The chain is built from TRBV24-1 and TRBJ2-7; TRBD2 matches 9 bases. Trimming removed 10 bases from V and 0 bases from J; junction bases left unmatched: 3. The germline CDR1 and CDR2 sequences are KGHDR and SFDVKD. This CDR3 spans 13 amino acids. The CDR3, as DNA: TGTGCCACTTCTAGCGGGGTCTCCTACGAGCAGTACTTC. Its protein product is CATSSGVSYEQYF.

The chain joins TRBV5-1 to TRBJ1-1; weak D call: TRBD1 (6 bases). V was cut by 4 bases and J by 3 bases, with 10 bases left in between. This CDR3 contains 13 residues. Germline V gene lookup returns CDR1 SGHRS and CDR2 YFSETQ. The chain's CDR3 is CASSRQEDTEAFF. The CDR3 nucleotides read TGCGCCAGCAGCCGACAGGAAGACACTGAAGCTTTCTTT.

The rearrangement links TRBV2 to TRBJ1-4, with D possibly matching TRBD1 (6 bases). CDR3 length: 13 amino acids. The V end lost 7 bases, the J end lost 6 bases, and 12 bases lay between the germline ends. CDR1 is SNHLY, CDR2 FYNNEI, per germline. The CDR3 DNA sequence: TGTGCCAGCAATCGGGGGGCGGATGAAAAACTGTTTTTT. This sequence encodes CASNRGADEKLFF. The full variable domain, its missing parts supplied by reference TRBV2 and TRBJ1-4, is EPEVTQTPSHQVTQMGQEVILRCVPISNHLYFYWYRQILGQKVEFLVSFYNNEISEKSEIFDDQFSVERPDGSNFTLKIRSTKLEDSAMYFCASNRGADEKLFFGSGTQLSVL.

This chain joins TRBV5-8 and TRBJ1-5; D uncertain. The CDR3 length is 13 residues. Trimming cost V 7 bases and J 0 bases, with 8 bases left between them. The germline V gene has CDR1 SGHTS and CDR2 YDEGEE. The CDR3 spells CASRSYSNQPQHF. CDR3 DNA sequence: TGTGCCAGCCGATCCTATAGCAATCAGCCCCAGCATTTT. Supplemented by reference TRBV5-8 and TRBJ1-5, the full variable domain reads EAGVTQSPTHLIKTRGQQATLRCSPISGHTSVYWYQQALGLGLQFLLWYDEGEERNRGNFPPRFSGRQFPNYSSELNVNALELEDSALYLCASRSYSNQPQHFGDGTRLSIL.

The chain recombines TRBV5-4 with TRBJ1-6; D remains ambiguous. The CDR3 consists of 18 residues. Germline-derived CDR1 and CDR2 are SGHNT and YYREEE (reference sequence). Trimming removed 0 bases at V and 7 bases at J, with 20 bases between. CDR3 nucleotides: TGTGCCAGCAGCTTGGATAAGCGGCTGGGAACCTGGAATTCACCCCTCCACTTT. This codes for CASSLDKRLGTWNSPLHF.

This chain links TRBV9 with TRBJ2-2, with 7 bases matching TRBD1. The CDR3 spans 16 residues. The germline gives CDR1 SGDLS, CDR2 YYNGEE. V was pared by 1 base and J by 3 bases, with 6 bases of the junction left unmatched. The chain's CDR3 is CASSVSGTAYTGELFF. The CDR3 nucleotides read TGTGCCAGCAGCGTATCCGGGACAGCTTACACCGGGGAGCTGTTTTTT.

The chain employs TRBV18 and TRBJ2-3; TRBD2 matches 10 bases. The CDR3 contains 17 residues. Per the germline V gene, CDR1 is KGHSH and CDR2 is LQKENI. Germline trimming cut 0 bases from V and 2 bases from J; bases unmatched to any gene: 5. The CDR3 sequence is CASSPPLAGPITDTQYF. The CDR3 DNA sequence: TGTGCCAGCTCACCACCACTAGCGGGACCCATCACAGATACGCAGTATTTT.

The DNA for the CDR3 is TGTGCCAGCAGCGCTGGACAGGGGCTAACTGAAGCTTTCTTT. As protein: CASSAGQGLTEAFF. The chain joins TRBV5-4 to TRBJ1-1; 9 positions match TRBD1. The V gene's germline CDR1 is SGHNT and CDR2 YYREEE (reference sequence). The V and J ends lost 4 bases and 5 bases, in that order; junction bases with no gene match: 6. The CDR3 covers 14 residues.

V and J are TRBV9 and TRBJ2-1; the match to TRBD2 covers 12 bases. The CDR3 length is 18 residues. The trim removed 0 bases at V and 4 bases at J, leaving 8 bases unmatched. Germline-derived CDR1 and CDR2 are SGDLS and YYNGEE. DNA for the CDR3: TGTGCCAGCAGCGTAGTCCCCCTCCTAGCGGGGGGGTACAATGAGCAGTTCTTC. As protein: CASSVVPLLAGGYNEQFF.

The rearrangement uses TRBV6-2 or TRBV6-3 and TRBJ2-7; tentative D call: TRBD2 (6 bases). The V gene lost 4 bases and the J gene lost 2 bases, with 9 bases spanning the gap. Germline V lookup: CDR1 MNHEY, CDR2 SVGEGT. This CDR3 is built from 13 residues. The CDR3 coding sequence is TGTGCCAGCAGTTGGGACTCGACCTACGAGCAGTACTTC. Translating gives CASSWDSTYEQYF.

The chain is built from TRBV30 and TRBJ2-7; D remains ambiguous. V lost 1 base to trimming and J lost 2 bases, with 6 bases between them. Germline lookup yields CDR1 GTSNPN and CDR2 SVGIG (reference sequence). There are 12 residues in the CDR3. The CDR3 is CAWSGSAYEQYF. Here the CDR3 DNA reads TGTGCCTGGAGTGGCTCAGCCTACGAGCAGTACTTC.

The chain couples TRBV9 to TRBJ2-2; tentative D call: TRBD1 (6 bases). This CDR3 contains 15 residues. V lost 4 bases, J lost 1 base, and 11 bases lay in between. CDR1 and CDR2 from the germline V gene are SGDLS and YYNGEE. The DNA for the CDR3 is TGTGCCAGCAGCACCCGACAGGAGAACACCGGGGAGCTGTTTTTT. This encodes CASSTRQENTGELFF.

The chain carries TRBV5-1 and TRBJ2-7, with 8 bases matching TRBD2. Trimming at V came to 0 bases and at J to 6 bases, leaving 5 bases not matched to a gene. This CDR3 is 14 amino acids long. From germline, CDR1 is SGHRS and CDR2 YFSETQ. The CDR3 loop is CASSLGLAIGEQYF. The CDR3, as DNA: TGCGCCAGCAGCTTGGGACTAGCGATCGGCGAGCAGTACTTC.

As regards this clone: At the DNA level, this CDR3 is encoded by other sequences in the same sample as well. The V and J genes are TRBV28 and TRBJ1-3, with D perhaps TRBD1 (5 bases). The V gene lost 2 bases and the J gene lost 3 bases, with 5 bases spanning the gap. Per the germline V gene, CDR1 is MDHEN and CDR2 is SYDVKM. The CDR3 extends over 13 amino acids. CDR3 in amino acids: CASSLGHGNTIYF. CDR3 bases: TGTGCCAGCAGTTTAGGACATGGAAACACCATATATTTT.

As regards this clone: This specimen includes other DNA sequences encoding the same CDR3. The CDR3 DNA sequence: TGTGCCAGCAGCTTATCGCGGGGGACTTACGAGCAGTACTTC. Amino acid sequence: CASSLSRGTYEQYF. This chain uses TRBV7-2 with TRBJ2-7, with 7 positions matching TRBD2. Trimming at V came to 2 bases and at J to 4 bases, leaving 5 bases not matched to a gene. The CDR3 sequence is 14 residues long. Germline V lookup: CDR1 SGHTA, CDR2 FQGNSA.

The chain is built from TRBV5-1 and TRBJ1-5; tentative D call: TRBD1 (5 bases). CDR1 SGHRS and CDR2 YFSETQ come from the germline V gene. The CDR3 spans 16 residues. V was trimmed by 0 bases and J by 1 base, leaving 11 bases between them. This chain's CDR3 is CASSLGQGGSNQPQHF. The CDR3, as DNA: TGCGCCAGCAGCTTGGGGCAGGGCGGCAGCAATCAGCCCCAGCATTTT.

V gene TRBV5-5 combines with J gene TRBJ1-3, with D perhaps matching TRBD1 (5 bases). Per germline, CDR1 SGHKS and CDR2 YYEKEE (reference sequence). This CDR3 is 15 amino acids long. Between the trimmed V and J ends, which lost 3 bases and 1 base, there was a span of 11 bases. CDR3 amino acids: CASSSFGGSGNTIYF. For the CDR3, the DNA is TGTGCCAGCAGCTCTTTCGGGGGATCTGGAAACACCATATATTTT.

This chain joins TRBV6-5 and TRBJ1-3; the D is unclear. This CDR3 contains 13 residues. V shed 10 bases and J shed 0 bases, with 10 bases lying between them. Germline V gene data show CDR1 as MNHEY and CDR2 as SVGAGI. CDR3 in amino acids: CATFDSSGNTIYF. For the CDR3, the DNA is TGTGCCACCTTCGATAGCTCTGGAAACACCATATATTTT.

This rearrangement joins TRBV11-3 to TRBJ1-1; TRBD1 might be the D (5 bases). Trimming removed 0 bases at V and 11 bases at J, with 16 bases between. The CDR3 runs to 14 residues. CDR1 and CDR2 from the germline V gene are SGHNT and YENEEA. CDR3 coding DNA: TGTGCCAGCAGCTTAGACCCGGCGTTCGGGGGTGCTTTCTTT. Its protein is CASSLDPAFGGAFF.

The V gene is TRBV29-1, the J gene TRBJ2-2; 9 nucleotides line up with TRBD1. J was trimmed by 5 bases and V by 5 bases; bases with no gene match: 6. CDR3 length: 14 residues. CDR1 and CDR2 (germline): SQVTM, ANQGSEA. In DNA form, the CDR3 reads TGCAGCGTTCAGAAACAGGGGGCGACCGGGGAGCTGTTTTTT. Residues: CSVQKQGATGELFF.